A selection of T cell receptor beta chains follows, all from one sample in a study of PD-1 blockade in classical Hodgkin lymphoma. The protocol was immunoSEQ multiplex PCR, while the TCRdb copy is restricted to in-frame clones and leaves out a portion. The profile shows more than 90,000 clones, roughly 73% of them singletons. The starting material was peripheral blood mononuclear cells (PBMCs), obtained before the fourth cycle of nivolumab. Receptors were obtained from a human donor with classical Hodgkin lymphoma. The CDR3 runs from the conserved cysteine through the conserved F or W. Fields, in order: clone size, D gene, V gene, J gene, CDR3 protein, CDR3 DNA. A D gene is named only where the DNA matches it firmly. Some rows mark clone size as missing; the rest say once, few, many or name a class of expanded clone.

abundance: .
d_gene: TRBD1
v_gene: TRBV9
j_gene: TRBJ1-2
CDR3aa: CASSVDEGARHTF
CDR3nt: TGTGCCAGCAGCGTAGACGAGGGGGCGAGACACACCTTC

abundance: .
d_gene: .
v_gene: TRBV2
j_gene: TRBJ2-7
CDR3aa: CASTPRLVSYEQYF
CDR3nt: TGTGCCAGCACGCCCAGACTAGTCTCCTACGAGCAGTACTTC

abundance: once
d_gene: .
v_gene: TRBV2
j_gene: TRBJ2-7
CDR3aa: CASSVQSYEQYF
CDR3nt: TGTGCCAGCAGTGTACAGTCCTACGAGCAGTACTTC

abundance: few
d_gene: .
v_gene: TRBV5-1
j_gene: TRBJ1-2
CDR3aa: CASSSTGTMGYGYTF
CDR3nt: TGCGCCAGCAGCTCAACCGGGACGATGGGCTATGGCTACACCTTC

abundance: few
d_gene: .
v_gene: TRBV9
j_gene: TRBJ1-6
CDR3aa: CASSVGAMVGGYNSPLHF
CDR3nt: TGTGCCAGCAGCGTAGGAGCAATGGTGGGGGGCTATAATTCACCCCTCCACTTT

abundance: .
d_gene: .
v_gene: TRBV9
j_gene: TRBJ2-3
CDR3aa: CASSVGRSTDTQYF
CDR3nt: TGTGCCAGCAGCGTGGGAAGGAGCACAGATACGCAGTATTTT

abundance: .
d_gene: TRBD2
v_gene: TRBV9
j_gene: TRBJ2-3
CDR3aa: CASSVGSSGSSTQYF
CDR3nt: TGTGCCAGCAGCGTTGGTTCTAGCGGGAGTTCTACGCAGTATTTT

abundance: .
d_gene: .
v_gene: TRBV7-8
j_gene: TRBJ1-5
CDR3aa: CASSPSGFSNQPQHF
CDR3nt: TGTGCCAGCAGCCCATCAGGGTTTAGCAATCAGCCCCAGCATTTT

abundance: .
d_gene: .
v_gene: TRBV19
j_gene: TRBJ2-7
CDR3aa: CASSIGRFSYEQYF
CDR3nt: TGTGCCAGTAGTATCGGACGCTTCTCCTACGAGCAGTACTTC

abundance: .
d_gene: TRBD1
v_gene: TRBV7-9
j_gene: TRBJ1-4
CDR3aa: CASSPFRDRASNLYF
CDR3nt: TGTGCCAGCAGCCCCTTCCGGGACAGGGCCTCGAACCTGTACTTT

abundance: .
d_gene: .
v_gene: TRBV19
j_gene: TRBJ1-5
CDR3aa: CASSLGGWPNQPQHF
CDR3nt: TGTGCCAGTAGCCTGGGGGGGTGGCCCAATCAGCCCCAGCATTTT

abundance: once
d_gene: .
v_gene: TRBV5-1
j_gene: TRBJ2-1
CDR3aa: CASSLGGNEQFF
CDR3nt: TGCGCCAGCAGCTTGGGGGGCAATGAGCAGTTCTTC

abundance: few
d_gene: .
v_gene: TRBV5-5
j_gene: TRBJ1-4
CDR3aa: CASSLASRFMREKLFF
CDR3nt: TGTGCCAGCAGCTTGGCGAGCCGGTTTATGCGGGAAAAACTGTTTTTT

abundance: .
d_gene: .
v_gene: TRBV6-1
j_gene: TRBJ2-3
CDR3aa: CASTRSTDTQYF
CDR3nt: TGTGCCAGCACCCGATCCACAGATACGCAGTATTTT

abundance: .
d_gene: .
v_gene: TRBV4-3
j_gene: TRBJ2-2
CDR3aa: CASSQNSGASGELFF
CDR3nt: TGCGCCAGCAGCCAAAACTCAGGGGCCTCCGGGGAGCTGTTTTTT

abundance: few
d_gene: .
v_gene: TRBV7-7
j_gene: TRBJ2-5
CDR3aa: CASSRGYQETQYF
CDR3nt: TGTGCTAGCAGTCGCGGGTACCAAGAGACCCAGTACTTC

abundance: .
d_gene: .
v_gene: TRBV9
j_gene: TRBJ1-6
CDR3aa: CASSPQRLSSYNSPLHF
CDR3nt: TGTGCCAGCAGCCCCCAGAGGCTGAGCTCCTATAATTCACCCCTCCACTTT

abundance: .
d_gene: .
v_gene: TRBV28
j_gene: TRBJ2-5
CDR3aa: CASRSGTLAQETQYF
CDR3nt: TGTGCCAGCAGGTCCGGGACATTAGCACAAGAGACCCAGTACTTC

abundance: .
d_gene: .
v_gene: TRBV7-9
j_gene: TRBJ2-7
CDR3aa: CASSSPILNSYEQYF
CDR3nt: TGTGCCAGCAGCTCCCCGATACTGAACTCCTACGAGCAGTACTTC

abundance: .
d_gene: .
v_gene: TRBV2
j_gene: TRBJ2-1
CDR3aa: CASRVGPLNEQFF
CDR3nt: TGTGCCAGCAGGGTGGGACCCCTCAATGAGCAGTTCTTC

abundance: .
d_gene: TRBD2
v_gene: TRBV6-5
j_gene: TRBJ2-7
CDR3aa: CASSLLAGGPYEQYF
CDR3nt: TGTGCCAGCAGCCTCTTAGCGGGAGGGCCCTACGAGCAGTACTTC

abundance: .
d_gene: .
v_gene: TRBV6-5
j_gene: TRBJ2-1
CDR3aa: CASSYVKDSEQFF
CDR3nt: TGTGCCAGCAGTTACGTGAAGGACAGTGAGCAGTTCTTC

abundance: many
d_gene: .
v_gene: TRBV5-1
j_gene: TRBJ2-7
CDR3aa: CASSLSLEGGSHSYEQYF
CDR3nt: TGCGCCAGCAGCTTGAGCCTGGAGGGAGGATCCCACTCCTACGAGCAGTACTTC

abundance: .
d_gene: .
v_gene: TRBV27
j_gene: TRBJ1-3
CDR3aa: CASSLRGSGNTIYF
CDR3nt: TGTGCCAGCAGCCTCAGGGGCTCTGGAAACACCATATATTTT

abundance: once
d_gene: .
v_gene: TRBV4-2
j_gene: TRBJ1-1
CDR3aa: CASSQESHMNTEAFF
CDR3nt: TGTGCCAGCAGCCAGGAGTCGCACATGAACACTGAAGCTTTCTTT

abundance: .
d_gene: .
v_gene: TRBV30
j_gene: TRBJ1-2
CDR3aa: CASRSGGVNGYTF
CDR3nt: TGTGCCTCCCGTTCCGGGGGCGTTAATGGCTACACCTTC

abundance: .
d_gene: TRBD2
v_gene: TRBV14
j_gene: TRBJ2-7
CDR3aa: CASSLRDVAGGPFYEQYF
CDR3nt: TGTGCCAGCAGCCTGCGAGACGTAGCGGGAGGGCCTTTCTACGAGCAGTACTTC

abundance: .
d_gene: .
v_gene: TRBV7-6
j_gene: TRBJ2-5
CDR3aa: CASSSGGKETQYF
CDR3nt: TGTGCCAGCAGCTCAGGGGGGAAAGAGACCCAGTACTTC

abundance: .
d_gene: .
v_gene: TRBV23-1
j_gene: TRBJ2-7
CDR3aa: CASSRRGSSYEQYF
CDR3nt: TGCGCCAGCAGTCGAAGAGGGAGCTCCTACGAGCAGTACTTC

abundance: few
d_gene: TRBD1
v_gene: TRBV7-9
j_gene: TRBJ1-6
CDR3aa: CASSLVDGGRGKESPLHF
CDR3nt: TGTGCCAGCAGCTTAGTAGATGGAGGCAGGGGGAAAGAATCACCCCTCCACTTT

abundance: .
d_gene: .
v_gene: TRBV2
j_gene: TRBJ2-2
CDR3aa: CASSAAPGGELFF
CDR3nt: TGTGCCAGCAGTGCAGCTCCTGGCGGGGAGCTGTTTTTT

abundance: once
d_gene: .
v_gene: TRBV2
j_gene: TRBJ1-5
CDR3aa: CASSARPTRAFSNQPQHF
CDR3nt: TGTGCCAGCAGCGCCCGCCCCACCCGGGCCTTTAGCAATCAGCCCCAGCATTTT

abundance: .
d_gene: .
v_gene: TRBV10-3
j_gene: TRBJ2-7
CDR3aa: CAISESSEQYF
CDR3nt: TGTGCCATCAGTGAGTCGTCCGAGCAGTACTTC

abundance: .
d_gene: TRBD1
v_gene: TRBV19
j_gene: TRBJ2-5
CDR3aa: CASRPGTGEVETQYF
CDR3nt: TGTGCCAGTAGACCTGGGACAGGGGAGGTGGAGACCCAGTACTTC

abundance: .
d_gene: TRBD1
v_gene: TRBV29-1
j_gene: TRBJ1-5
CDR3aa: CSATGQGNQPQHF
CDR3nt: TGCAGCGCTACCGGACAGGGAAATCAGCCCCAGCATTTT

abundance: once
d_gene: .
v_gene: TRBV7-9
j_gene: TRBJ1-6
CDR3aa: CASSPQGHNSPLHF
CDR3nt: TGTGCCAGCAGCCCTCAGGGGCATAATTCACCCCTCCACTTT

abundance: .
d_gene: .
v_gene: TRBV19
j_gene: TRBJ2-1
CDR3aa: CASSIIFPGSLRDNEQFF
CDR3nt: TGTGCCAGTAGTATCATTTTTCCAGGGAGTTTAAGAGACAATGAGCAGTTCTTC

abundance: .
d_gene: .
v_gene: TRBV5-1
j_gene: TRBJ1-1
CDR3aa: CASSTGGSTEAFF
CDR3nt: TGCGCCAGCAGCACAGGCGGGAGCACTGAAGCTTTCTTT

abundance: .
d_gene: .
v_gene: TRBV28
j_gene: TRBJ1-3
CDR3aa: CASSLGGASSGNTIYF
CDR3nt: TGTGCCAGCAGTTTAGGGGGAGCGAGCTCTGGAAACACCATATATTTT

abundance: .
d_gene: TRBD1
v_gene: TRBV28
j_gene: TRBJ1-2
CDR3aa: CASSLGDRVDYGYTF
CDR3nt: TGTGCCAGCAGTTTAGGGGACAGGGTGGACTATGGCTACACCTTC

abundance: .
d_gene: .
v_gene: TRBV19
j_gene: TRBJ1-1
CDR3aa: CATLPPAGRTEAFF
CDR3nt: TGTGCCACCCTCCCCCCGGCAGGGCGAACTGAAGCTTTCTTT

abundance: .
d_gene: .
v_gene: TRBV9
j_gene: TRBJ1-2
CDR3aa: CASSPTPGTLNGYTF
CDR3nt: TGTGCCAGCAGCCCAACCCCCGGGACCTTAAATGGCTACACCTTC

abundance: few
d_gene: .
v_gene: TRBV7-9
j_gene: TRBJ1-1
CDR3aa: CASSLRAMNTEAFF
CDR3nt: TGTGCCAGCAGCTTACGGGCCATGAACACTGAAGCTTTCTTT

abundance: once
d_gene: .
v_gene: TRBV27
j_gene: TRBJ1-5
CDR3aa: CASSLTGYQPQHF
CDR3nt: TGTGCCAGCAGTTTAACGGGTTATCAGCCCCAGCATTTT

abundance: .
d_gene: .
v_gene: TRBV4-1
j_gene: TRBJ1-1
CDR3aa: CASSQGWARGDTEAFF
CDR3nt: TGCGCCAGCAGCCAAGGGTGGGCCCGGGGGGACACTGAAGCTTTCTTT

abundance: once
d_gene: TRBD1
v_gene: TRBV2
j_gene: TRBJ1-2
CDR3aa: CASSWDRRYGYTF
CDR3nt: TGTGCCAGCAGTTGGGACAGGAGGTATGGCTACACCTTC

abundance: .
d_gene: .
v_gene: TRBV5-1
j_gene: TRBJ1-2
CDR3aa: CATGTTDAYGYTF
CDR3nt: TGCGCCACCGGGACAACGGATGCCTATGGCTACACCTTC

abundance: .
d_gene: .
v_gene: TRBV28
j_gene: TRBJ1-5
CDR3aa: CASSLVDQPQHF
CDR3nt: TGTGCCAGCAGTTTGGTAGATCAGCCCCAGCATTTT

abundance: .
d_gene: TRBD2
v_gene: TRBV2
j_gene: TRBJ2-5
CDR3aa: CASSVGGQETQYF
CDR3nt: TGTGCCAGCAGTGTGGGGGGGCAAGAGACCCAGTACTTC

abundance: .
d_gene: TRBD1
v_gene: TRBV7-8
j_gene: TRBJ2-5
CDR3aa: CASSLLTGVMETQYF
CDR3nt: TGTGCCAGCAGCCTCCTAACAGGGGTAATGGAGACCCAGTACTTC

abundance: .
d_gene: TRBD2
v_gene: TRBV7-3
j_gene: TRBJ2-1
CDR3aa: CASSLNSGGRNEQFF
CDR3nt: TGTGCCAGCAGCTTAAATAGCGGGGGGAGAAATGAGCAGTTCTTC

abundance: .
d_gene: TRBD1
v_gene: TRBV6-6
j_gene: TRBJ2-2
CDR3aa: CASSYGQGASKRELFF
CDR3nt: TGTGCCAGCAGTTATGGACAGGGGGCGTCAAAAAGGGAGCTGTTTTTT